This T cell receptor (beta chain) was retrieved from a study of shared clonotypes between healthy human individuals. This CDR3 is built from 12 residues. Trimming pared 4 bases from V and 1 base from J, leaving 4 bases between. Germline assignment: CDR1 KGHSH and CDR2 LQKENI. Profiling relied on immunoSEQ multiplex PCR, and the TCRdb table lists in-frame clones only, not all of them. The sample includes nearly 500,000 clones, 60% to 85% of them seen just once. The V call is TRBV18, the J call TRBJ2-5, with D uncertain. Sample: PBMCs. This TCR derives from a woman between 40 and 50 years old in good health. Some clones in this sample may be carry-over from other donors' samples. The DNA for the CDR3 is TGTGCCAGCTCACGCCGCCAAGAGACCCAGTACTTC. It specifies CASSRRQETQYF.